This T cell receptor beta chain was identified during a study of shared clonotypes between healthy human individuals. As for the study in general: Contributing individuals were two females and three males aged 18 to 49. Each donor contributed plates that comprised three CD4 naive, three CD4 memory, two CD8 naive and one CD8 memory. Study results and caveats: Non-shared clonotypes had lower generation probabilities than those shared by all four donors. Clonotypes that were shared across a few donors made up around 5% of naive CD4 clonotypes.

Assay used: immunoSEQ multiplex PCR; TCRdb lists only in-frame clones, some missing. Among about a million clones listed, about 77% were seen once. Concerning this clone itself: The antigen is unknown. This sequence may be a read error, since a much larger clone differs from it by one base.

CDR1 MNHNS and CDR2 SASEGT come from the germline V gene. The CDR3 is 12 residues long. Trimming stripped 3 bases from V and 6 bases from J, with 3 bases between. This receptor was identified in a man aged 18 to 30 in good health. This sequence joins TRBV6-1 and TRBJ1-6, with D hard to call. The material sequenced was memory CD4+ T cells sorted from blood. Described subset: CD45RA-negative fraction. This chain's CDR3 is CASSDINSPLHF. The CDR3 nucleotides read TGTGCCAGCAGTGATATTAATTCACCCCTCCACTTT.